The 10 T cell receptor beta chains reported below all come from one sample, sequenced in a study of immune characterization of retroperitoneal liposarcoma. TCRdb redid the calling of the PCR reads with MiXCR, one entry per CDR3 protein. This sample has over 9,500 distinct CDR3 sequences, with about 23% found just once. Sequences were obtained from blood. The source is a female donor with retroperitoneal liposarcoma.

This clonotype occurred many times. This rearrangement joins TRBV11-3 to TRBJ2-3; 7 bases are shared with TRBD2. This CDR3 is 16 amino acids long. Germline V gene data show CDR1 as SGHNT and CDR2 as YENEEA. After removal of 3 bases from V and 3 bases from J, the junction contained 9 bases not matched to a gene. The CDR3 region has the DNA TGTGCCAGCAGCTTGACGAGCGGGAAAGTGACAGATACGCAGTATTTT. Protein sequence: CASSLTSGKVTDTQYF.

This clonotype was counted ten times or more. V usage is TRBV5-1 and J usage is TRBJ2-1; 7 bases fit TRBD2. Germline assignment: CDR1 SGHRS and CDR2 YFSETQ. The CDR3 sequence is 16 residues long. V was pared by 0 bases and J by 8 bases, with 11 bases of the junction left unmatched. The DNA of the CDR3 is TGCGCCAGCAGCTTGGCGGGGGGTGGGTTCTCCTATGAGCAGTTCTTC. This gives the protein CASSLAGGGFSYEQFF.

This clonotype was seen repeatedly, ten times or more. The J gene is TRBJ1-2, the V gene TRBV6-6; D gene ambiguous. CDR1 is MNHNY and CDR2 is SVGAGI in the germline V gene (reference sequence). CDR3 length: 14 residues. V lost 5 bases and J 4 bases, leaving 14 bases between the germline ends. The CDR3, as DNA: TGTGCCAGCAGTCACGATACGGGAAGCTATGGCTACACCTTC. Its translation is CASSHDTGSYGYTF.

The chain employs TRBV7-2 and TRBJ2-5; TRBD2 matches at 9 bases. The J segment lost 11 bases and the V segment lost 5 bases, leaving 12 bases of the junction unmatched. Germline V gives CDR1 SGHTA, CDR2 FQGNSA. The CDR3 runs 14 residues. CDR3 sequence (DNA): TGTGCCAGCAGCCGGACTAGCGACCACAATGAGCAGTACTTC. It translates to CASSRTSDHNEQYF.

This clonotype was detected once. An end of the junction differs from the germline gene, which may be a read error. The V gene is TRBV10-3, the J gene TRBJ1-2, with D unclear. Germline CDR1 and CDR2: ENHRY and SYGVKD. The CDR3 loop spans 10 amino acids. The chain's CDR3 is CAISELSSAF. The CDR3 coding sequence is TGTGCCATCAGTGAGTTGAGCTCGGCATTC.

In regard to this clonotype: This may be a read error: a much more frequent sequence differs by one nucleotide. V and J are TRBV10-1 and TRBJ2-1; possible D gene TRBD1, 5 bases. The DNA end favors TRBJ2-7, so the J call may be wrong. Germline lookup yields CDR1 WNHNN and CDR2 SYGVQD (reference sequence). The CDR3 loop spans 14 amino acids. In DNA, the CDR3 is TGCGCCAGCAGTGAGTCGAACTCGGACAATGAGCAGTACTTC. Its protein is CASSESNSDNEQYF.

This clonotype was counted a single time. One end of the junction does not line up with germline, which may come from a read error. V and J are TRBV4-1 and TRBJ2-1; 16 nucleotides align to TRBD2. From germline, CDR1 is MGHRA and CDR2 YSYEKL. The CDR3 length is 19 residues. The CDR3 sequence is CASSQEPGLAGGTNNEQFF. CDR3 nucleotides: TGTGCCAGCAGCCAAGAACCGGGACTAGCGGGAGGGACAAACAATGAGCAGTTCTTC.

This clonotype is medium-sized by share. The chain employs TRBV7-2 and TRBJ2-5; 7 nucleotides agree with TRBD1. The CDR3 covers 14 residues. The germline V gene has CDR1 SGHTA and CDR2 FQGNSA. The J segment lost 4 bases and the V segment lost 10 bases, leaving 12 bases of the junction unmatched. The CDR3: CATRIRGSGETQYF. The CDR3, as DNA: TGTGCCACCAGGATCAGGGGGAGTGGAGAGACCCAGTACTTC.

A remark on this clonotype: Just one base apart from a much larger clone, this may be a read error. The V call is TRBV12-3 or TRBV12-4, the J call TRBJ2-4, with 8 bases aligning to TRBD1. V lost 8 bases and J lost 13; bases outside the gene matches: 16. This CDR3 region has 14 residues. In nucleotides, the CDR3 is TGTGCCAGCGGAACCCGGACAGGGCTCAATGAGCAGTACTTC. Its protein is CASGTRTGLNEQYF.

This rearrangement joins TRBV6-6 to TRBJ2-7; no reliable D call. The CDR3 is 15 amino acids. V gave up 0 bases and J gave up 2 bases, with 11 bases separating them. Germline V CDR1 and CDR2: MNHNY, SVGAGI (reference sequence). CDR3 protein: CASSYSVPGTYEQYF. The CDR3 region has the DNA TGTGCCAGCAGTTACTCGGTACCAGGTACCTACGAGCAGTACTTC.